This TCR beta chain was recorded in a study of cytotoxic CD8 clonotypes in ibrutinib-treated CLL. Study observations and caveats: Public clonotypes were rare and shrank or held steady on treatment.

Repertoires were generated with immunoSEQ multiplex PCR, while TCRdb's copy carries only in-frame clones and drops some. The profile covers some 310,000 clones, with 80% appearing a single time and about 6.3% taken by the ten largest. Only one count was recorded for this clone. What it recognizes is unknown. Sequencing used PBMCs, obtained before ibrutinib treatment. This receptor was taken from a human donor with chronic lymphocytic leukemia.

The CDR3 sequence is CATSWATNEKLFF. Here the CDR3 DNA reads TGTGCCACCTCATGGGCAACTAATGAAAAACTGTTTTTT. The chain recombines TRBV10-3 with TRBJ1-4; no definite D call. Trimming removed 10 bases from V and 0 bases from J, with 9 bases in between. Germline V lookup: CDR1 ENHRY, CDR2 SYGVKD. The CDR3 runs 13 residues.